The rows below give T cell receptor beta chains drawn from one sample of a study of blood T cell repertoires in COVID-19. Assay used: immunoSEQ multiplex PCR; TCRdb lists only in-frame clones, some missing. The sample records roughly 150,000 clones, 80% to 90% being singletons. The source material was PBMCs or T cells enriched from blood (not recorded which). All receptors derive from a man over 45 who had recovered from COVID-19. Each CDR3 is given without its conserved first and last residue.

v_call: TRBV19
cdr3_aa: ASSSLTSGAYNEQF

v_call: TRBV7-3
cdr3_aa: ASSAGGTDTQY

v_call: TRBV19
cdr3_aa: ASSMRRDRGSPLH

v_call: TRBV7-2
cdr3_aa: ASSPRRGITGELF

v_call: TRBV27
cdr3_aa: ASRGTGGQPQH

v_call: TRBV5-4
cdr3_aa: ASSTGLGGSSYNSPLH

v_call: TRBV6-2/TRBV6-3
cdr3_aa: ASSYSGRNTEAF

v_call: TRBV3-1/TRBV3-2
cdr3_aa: ASSQDRSRLSSGNTIY

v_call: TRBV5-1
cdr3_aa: ASSLRRTSDRTDTQY

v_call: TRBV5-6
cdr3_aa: ASSLVGGPQH

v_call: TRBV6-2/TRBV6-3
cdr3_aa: ASSHLQGATTEAF

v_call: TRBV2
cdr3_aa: ASSLAGGRQY

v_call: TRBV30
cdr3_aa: AWSVQTGNYGYT

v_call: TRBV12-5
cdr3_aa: ASGLSGDEKLF

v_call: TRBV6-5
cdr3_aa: ASRRETGNYGYT

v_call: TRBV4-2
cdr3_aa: ASSQDLASGSPLH

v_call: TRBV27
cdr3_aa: ASSLSGAGEKLF

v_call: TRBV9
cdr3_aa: ASSVRAGGQYNEQF

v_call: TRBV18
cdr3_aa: ASSPSEGPGYEQY

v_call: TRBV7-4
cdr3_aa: ASSVGEGLSNQPQH

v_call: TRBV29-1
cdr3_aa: SVEEGGNQPQH

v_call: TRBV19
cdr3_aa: ASSIGAFSNQPQH

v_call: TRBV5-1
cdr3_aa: ASSLPLGDTGELF

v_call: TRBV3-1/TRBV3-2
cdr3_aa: ASSPGYTRNQPQH

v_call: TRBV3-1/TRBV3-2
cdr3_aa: ASSPRTSGGRKETQY

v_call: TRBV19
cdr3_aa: ASRTGTGSYNSPLH

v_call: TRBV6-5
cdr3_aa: ASSYLQGIEDEQY

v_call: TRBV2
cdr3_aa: ASSERWGVGEKLF

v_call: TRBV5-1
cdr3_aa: ASSLADSGGASDTQY

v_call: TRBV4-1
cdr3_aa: ASSESPGQTFYGYT

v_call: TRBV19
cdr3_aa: ASSINGGGRETQY

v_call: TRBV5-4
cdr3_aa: ASSPWQGRYGYT

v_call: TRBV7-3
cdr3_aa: ASSLTLGQGTDEQF

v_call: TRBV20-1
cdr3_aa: SASLAGGILLADTQY

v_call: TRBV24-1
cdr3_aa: ATSDRRGGEQF

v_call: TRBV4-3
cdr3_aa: ASSQDPQVRNEQF

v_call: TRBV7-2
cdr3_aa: ASSLVAAYGYT

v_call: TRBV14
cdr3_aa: ASSHLTGSLGNTIY

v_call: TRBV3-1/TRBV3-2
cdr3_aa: ASSQPGLVFEQY

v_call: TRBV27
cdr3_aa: ASSFRVAQPQH

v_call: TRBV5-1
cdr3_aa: ASSLNTGRGETQY

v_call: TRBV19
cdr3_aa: ASSIGNGRANQPQH

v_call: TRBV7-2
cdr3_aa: ASGQGLGYT

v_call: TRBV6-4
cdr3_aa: ASSDTLQGAGYT

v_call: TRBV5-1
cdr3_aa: ASSSPGNSYEQY

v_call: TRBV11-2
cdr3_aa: ASSPSTDTQY

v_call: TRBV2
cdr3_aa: ASSAWGVNEKLF

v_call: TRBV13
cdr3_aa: ASNQGRTGELF